The 28 T cell receptor beta chains below all came from one sample that was sequenced in a study of T cell responses to AZD1222 COVID-19 vaccine (TCRdb year 2021). Library construction relied on the immunoSEQ multiplex PCR assay. Here the immuneACCESS table is served through TCRdb, limited to in-frame sequences with V and J called. Missing clones are a known gap in these copies; in checked studies unresolved V genes cover under half, and the rest lacks a known reason. Across this sample there are approximately 93,000 clones, with roughly 89% seen only once. Jointly, the top ten make up roughly 5.3% of the sample. The time point label here, explained by the study, means: about 28 days (+/-7) after the second vaccine dose. The sequenced sample was peripheral blood, obtained 28 days after the second AZD1222 dose. Receptors were obtained from an adult who received the AZD1222 COVID-19 vaccine.

The rearrangement uses TRBV9 and TRBJ2-1; 10 bases are a match to TRBD2. The CDR3 consists of 15 residues. Germline CDR1 reads SGDLS; CDR2 reads YYNGEE. Trimming cost V 2 bases and J 8 bases; bases outside gene matches: 7. CDR3 coding DNA: TGTGCCAGCAGCGTCAGCGGGGGGGCCAAGGATGAGCAGTTCTTC. Amino acid sequence: CASSVSGGAKDEQFF. The entire variable domain, with the rest obtained from reference TRBV9 and TRBJ2-1, is as follows: DSGVTQTPKHLITATGQRVTLRCSPRSGDLSVYWYQQSLDQGLQFLIQYYNGEERAKGNILERFSAQQFPDLHSELNLSSLELGDSALYFCASSVSGGAKDEQFFGPGTRLTVL.

This chain links TRBV2 with TRBJ1-1, with D tentatively TRBD1 (5 bases). The CDR3 is made up of 14 amino acids. From germline, CDR1 is SNHLY and CDR2 FYNNEI. The ends were cut back, 5 bases at V and 6 bases at J, with 16 bases in the middle. As DNA, the CDR3 is TGTGCCAGCAGTCGACAGACTAAACGCGCTGAAGCTTTCTTT. Protein product: CASSRQTKRAEAFF.

V gene TRBV20-1 combines with J gene TRBJ1-1, with D possibly being TRBD1 (6 bases). Trimming took off 3 bases at V and 4 bases at J, with 18 bases between the two ends. CDR3 length equals 15 residues. In germline, CDR1 is DFQATT, CDR2 SNEGSKA (reference sequence). The CDR3 nucleotides read TGCAGTGCTAGTAGGACAGTAAGTAGGAGCACTGAAGCTTTCTTT. Amino acid sequence: CSASRTVSRSTEAFF.

Remarks on this clone: This sample includes further DNA sequences coding for the same CDR3. The chain joins TRBV30 to TRBJ2-7, with D possibly being TRBD2 (6 bases). V lost 0 bases, J lost 3 bases, and 9 bases lay in between. The CDR3 length is 13 residues. Germline CDR1 and CDR2: GTSNPN and SVGIG (reference sequence). The CDR3 coding sequence is TGTGCCTGGAGTGTCGGAGGGAACTACGAGCAGTACTTC. Translation: CAWSVGGNYEQYF.

The rearrangement links TRBV7-8 to TRBJ2-5; TRBD2 matches at 10 bases. V lost 5 bases to trimming and J lost 5 bases; unmatched junction nucleotides: 8. The CDR3 spans 15 residues. CDR1 is SGHVS and CDR2 is FQNEAQ in the germline V gene. CDR3: CASSPSGSGGETQYF. The CDR3 region has the DNA TGTGCCAGCAGCCCCTCGGGTAGCGGGGGGGAGACCCAGTACTTC.

The CDR3 spells CASSQVGVHEQYF. The DNA of the CDR3 is TGTGCCAGCAGCCAAGTAGGGGTCCACGAGCAGTACTTC. The V and J genes are TRBV14 and TRBJ2-7, with D possibly being TRBD1 (5 bases). V was shortened by 1 base and J by 5 bases, with 9 bases between the two germline ends. Germline CDR1 is SGHDN and CDR2 is FVKESK. The CDR3 consists of 13 residues.

The chain is built from TRBV14 and TRBJ2-7; D is possibly TRBD1 (6 bases). Looked up from germline, CDR1 is SGHDN and CDR2 is FVKESK. This CDR3 region has 14 residues. V lost 2 bases to trimming and J lost 2 bases, with 10 bases between them. CDR3 protein: CASSQSNRAYEQYF. In DNA, the CDR3 is TGTGCCAGCAGCCAATCTAACAGGGCCTACGAGCAGTACTTC.

The chain couples TRBV10-3 to TRBJ1-2, with TRBD1 identical over 7 bases. The J segment lost 7 bases and the V segment lost 4 bases, leaving 12 bases of the junction unmatched. CDR3 length: 15 amino acids. Germline CDR1 reads ENHRY; CDR2 reads SYGVKD. As DNA, the CDR3 is TGTGCCATCAGTGCACTGGACAGGTCCTACCTTGGCTACACCTTC. It codes for CAISALDRSYLGYTF.

V is TRBV3-1 (or the pseudogene TRBV3-2) and J is TRBJ1-5; D is possibly TRBD1 (5 bases). CDR1 and CDR2 (germline): LGHDT, YNNKEL (reference sequence). V lost 8 bases and J 8 bases, leaving 19 bases between the germline ends. The CDR3 is 14 residues long. The CDR3 DNA reads TGTGCCAGCGGCATGCTAGACAGTAGAGAGCCCCAGCATTTT. It yields the protein CASGMLDSREPQHF.

The rearrangement links TRBV2 to TRBJ2-3, with 9 bases fitting TRBD1. V lost 10 bases, J lost 4 bases, and 15 bases stayed unmatched. The CDR3 is 16 residues long. The germline V gene encodes CDR1 SNHLY and CDR2 FYNNEI. The CDR3 sequence is CAILVRRDRESDTQYF. In DNA, the CDR3 is TGTGCCATTCTTGTTCGCCGGGACAGGGAATCAGATACGCAGTATTTT.

The V and J genes are TRBV2 and TRBJ2-7; 10 bases are shared with TRBD1. The V and J ends lost 8 bases and 1 base, in that order; junction bases with no gene match: 11. The germline V gene has CDR1 SNHLY and CDR2 FYNNEI. The CDR3 sequence is 16 residues long. CDR3 in DNA: TGTGCCAGCCGGCCGGTCTGGGGACAGGGGTCCTACGAGCAGTACTTC. Its translation is CASRPVWGQGSYEQYF.

This rearrangement joins TRBV28 to TRBJ1-4, with unresolved D. Germline V gene lookup returns CDR1 MDHEN and CDR2 SYDVKM. The length of the CDR3 is 16 residues. V was clipped by 0 bases and J by 1 base, with 9 bases between them. This chain's CDR3 is CASSLWSGETNEKLFF. Here the CDR3 DNA reads TGTGCCAGCAGTTTATGGTCCGGGGAAACTAATGAAAAACTGTTTTTT.

This clone was seen just once. This chain uses TRBV11-2 with TRBJ2-5, with 11 positions matching TRBD1. From germline, CDR1 is SGHAT and CDR2 FQNNGV. The CDR3 has 13 residues. J gave up 5 bases and V 4 bases, and 0 bases lay outside the gene matches. CDR3 DNA sequence: TGTGCCAGCAGCTGGACAGGGGGCGAGACCCAGTACTTC. Protein sequence: CASSWTGGETQYF. Variable domain in full (rest from reference TRBV11-2 and TRBJ2-5): EAGVAQSPRYKIIEKRQSVAFWCNPISGHATLYWYQQILGQGPKLLIQFQNNGVVDDSQLPKDRFSAERLKGVDSTLKIQPAKLEDSAVYLCASSWTGGETQYFGPGTRLLVL.

This rearrangement joins TRBV10-2 to TRBJ1-4, with a possible D match to TRBD1 (5 bases). The CDR3 totals 14 residues. CDR1 is WSHSY, CDR2 SAAADI, per germline. V dropped 6 bases and J dropped 5 bases, with 13 bases sitting between them. The CDR3 loop is CASRTSGFNEKLFF. The CDR3 DNA reads TGCGCCAGCAGAACCTCAGGGTTCAATGAAAAACTGTTTTTT.

The J gene is TRBJ1-2, the V gene TRBV6-5, with 7 bases lining up with TRBD1. CDR3 size: 14 residues. Germline V gene sequence: CDR1 MNHEY, CDR2 SVGAGI. V gave up 2 bases and J gave up 2 bases; unmatched junction bases: 2. CDR3 in amino acids: CASSYPGGNYGYTF. The CDR3 DNA follows: TGTGCCAGCAGTTACCCAGGGGGGAACTATGGCTACACCTTC.

The chain is built from TRBV28 and TRBJ2-2, with 14 bases aligning to TRBD2. With 5 bases clipped from V and 6 bases from J, the junction kept 11 bases outside the gene matches. The CDR3 has 18 amino acids. Germline loops: CDR1 MDHEN, CDR2 SYDVKM. The CDR3 DNA is TGTGCCAGCAGTCTGACTAGCGGGGGGGCCAGTAGGGCCGGGGAGCTGTTTTTT. Protein: CASSLTSGGASRAGELFF.

The rearrangement joins TRBV18 to TRBJ2-5; D remains ambiguous. V gave up 3 bases and J gave up 3 bases, with 11 bases separating them. This CDR3 has 14 amino acids. In germline, CDR1 is KGHSH, CDR2 LQKENI. The CDR3 is CASSPLDGKETQYF. DNA of the CDR3: TGTGCCAGCTCACCCCTGGATGGGAAAGAGACCCAGTACTTC.

V gene TRBV4-2 combines with J gene TRBJ1-2; D is undetermined. Deletions cut 0 bases from V and 5 bases from J, with 10 bases between. The CDR3 loop spans 14 amino acids. Looked up from germline, CDR1 is LGHNA and CDR2 is YNFKEQ. The CDR3 nucleotides read TGTGCCAGCAGCCAAGATAAGGGTCCTTATGGCTACACCTTC. The encoded protein is CASSQDKGPYGYTF.

This clone was counted ten times or more. The gene calls are TRBV9 and TRBJ1-2; 10 bases line up with TRBD1. Germline V CDR1 and CDR2: SGDLS, YYNGEE. Unmatched junction bases numbered 8, after V lost 3 bases and J lost 12 bases. CDR3 length: 13 residues. The CDR3 spells CASSGPGQGRNTF. The DNA for the CDR3 is TGTGCCAGCAGCGGACCGGGACAGGGGAGGAACACCTTC.

This chain connects TRBV3-1 (or the pseudogene TRBV3-2) to TRBJ1-3, with TRBD1 as a possible D gene (5 bases). The length of the CDR3 is 16 residues. Deletions cut 1 base from V and 0 bases from J, with 10 bases between. Germline CDR1 and CDR2: LGHDT and YNNKEL (reference sequence). CDR3 amino acids: CASSQVLGGSGNTIYF. Here the CDR3 DNA reads TGTGCCAGCAGCCAAGTGCTCGGGGGCTCTGGAAACACCATATATTTT.

The V gene is TRBV9, the J gene TRBJ2-1; D is perhaps TRBD2 (5 bases). V lost 0 bases, J lost 7 bases, and 17 bases lay in between. The CDR3 length is 16 residues. Germline V CDR1 and CDR2: SGDLS, YYNGEE. The CDR3 DNA reads as TGTGCCAGCAGCGTAGCTCTTTCCGGGAACTCGAATGAGCAGTTCTTC. Protein product: CASSVALSGNSNEQFF.

This clone was observed a single time. This chain connects TRBV7-9 to TRBJ1-5, with D possibly matching TRBD1 (5 bases). Trimming stripped 3 bases from V and 7 bases from J, with 10 bases between. The CDR3 loop spans 13 amino acids. The V gene's germline CDR1 is SEHNR and CDR2 FQNEAQ (reference sequence). As DNA, the CDR3 is TGTGCCAGCAGCTTGCAGGGTGGGCAGCCCCAGCATTTT. Protein product: CASSLQGGQPQHF. Supplemented by reference TRBV7-9 and TRBJ1-5, the full variable domain reads DTGVSQNPRHKITKRGQNVTFRCDPISEHNRLYWYRQTLGQGPEFLTYFQNEAQLEKSRLLSDRFSAERPKGSFSTLEIQRTEQGDSAMYLCASSLQGGQPQHFGDGTRLSIL.

The chain uses TRBV4-3 and TRBJ1-5; D not certain. With 0 bases removed from V and 6 bases from J, the gap between germline ends came to 9 bases. The CDR3 is 14 residues long. Germline CDR1 LGHNA, CDR2 YSLEER. The CDR3 is CASSQDKVSQPQHF. The CDR3 coding sequence is TGCGCCAGCAGCCAAGATAAGGTCTCTCAGCCCCAGCATTTT.

The chain couples TRBV30 to TRBJ1-4, with D perhaps matching TRBD1 (5 bases). This CDR3 has 15 residues. Trimming stripped 0 bases from V and 7 bases from J, with 15 bases between. Germline V gives CDR1 GTSNPN, CDR2 SVGIG (reference sequence). Here the CDR3 DNA reads TGTGCCTGGAGTGTAAGGACACCCGCCCCTGAAAAACTGTTTTTT. It codes for CAWSVRTPAPEKLFF.

The chain links TRBV19 to TRBJ2-3, with a weak D call TRBD1 (6 bases). The V end was cut by 2 bases, the J end by 0 bases, with 9 bases between. The CDR3 sequence is 15 residues long. Germline V gene data show CDR1 as LNHDA and CDR2 as SQIVND (reference sequence). CDR3 nucleotide sequence: TGTGCCAGTAGTATAAGGGGGTCAAGCACAGATACGCAGTATTTT. It yields the protein CASSIRGSSTDTQYF.

The J gene is TRBJ1-2, the V gene TRBV25-1, with a weak D call TRBD1 (5 bases). Germline loops: CDR1 MGHDK, CDR2 SYGVNS. CDR3 length: 14 amino acids. V was pared by 2 bases and J by 5 bases, with 12 bases between. The CDR3 sequence is CASSEVGGWYGYTF. CDR3 coding DNA: TGTGCCAGCAGTGAAGTTGGGGGGTGGTATGGCTACACCTTC.

The rearrangement links TRBV20-1 to TRBJ2-5; unclear D gene. CDR1 is DFQATT, CDR2 SNEGSKA, per germline (reference sequence). V shed 3 bases and J shed 5 bases, with 10 bases lying between them. The CDR3 loop spans 12 amino acids. As DNA, the CDR3 is TGCAGTGCTAGTTCCCGGTTGGAGACCCAGTACTTC. As protein: CSASSRLETQYF.

In this sample, this clone turned up once. At one boundary the junction diverges from the germline segment, which might be a read error. The gene calls are TRBV13 and TRBJ1-2; D possibly corresponds to TRBD1 (5 bases). The CDR3 contains 17 residues. The germline CDR1 and CDR2 sequences are PRHDT and FYEKMQ (reference sequence). The CDR3 DNA follows: TGTGCCAGCAGCGTAGGGAGGGGTGTCAGAGCTAACTATGGCTACACCTTC. Protein product: CASSVGRGVRANYGYTF. Together with reference TRBV13 and TRBJ1-2, the CDR3 gives the full variable domain: AAGVIQSPRHLIKEKRETATLKCYPIPRHDTVYWYQQGPGQDPQFLISFYEKMQSDKGSIPDRFSAQQFSDYHSELNMSSLELGDSALYFCASSVGRGVRANYGYTFGSGTRLTVV.